This TCR beta chain was identified during a study of tumor and adjacent non-tumor tissue in lung cancer (dated by TCRdb to the late 2010s). About the full investigation: The cohort included about a dozen adenocarcinoma, 2 squamous cell carcinoma and 1 small cell lung cancer patients. Over 25 paired specimens, one tumor and one normal lung sample per patient, were profiled by TCRbeta CDR3 sequencing. A total of 95 million to 150 million productive TCRbeta reads were generated by sequencing, corresponding to an average of around 4 million reads per sample. Among the roughly 15 patients, ages ranged from about 31 to 85 years, some 10 were men and 5 were women, and disease was TNM stage I to III. The study compared bulk TCRbeta repertoires from lung tumor tissue and matched distant non-tumor lung tissue of some 15 lung cancer patients.

RNA was isolated from bulk unsorted tissue, and RNA quality was assessed with a NanoDrop ND-1000 and an Agilent 2100. The normal lung samples consisted of distant non-tumor tissue collected more than 3 cm from the tumor edge. The donors were newly diagnosed lung cancer patients admitted for thoracic surgery in China from August to November 2014 who had not received prior chemotherapy. The study excluded patients who had received radiotherapy or chemotherapy before or who had another cancer at the same time. Pieces of surgical tissue measuring about 1-2.1 cm3 were kept in RNAlater solution and held at -80 degrees C until needed. CDR1 and CDR2 were assigned from the germline V gene as SGHRS and YFSETQ. The CDR3 numbers 13 residues from cysteine through phenylalanine. Only the CDR3 DNA stays, 39 bases, in frame from base 1. Library method: multiplex PCR. Instrument used: Illumina HiSeq 2500. TCRbeta libraries were constructed through three rounds of nested PCR with primers (Table S4) according to protocols modified from ARM-PCR. Before sequencing, PCR products of 200-500 bp were cut from the gel and purified using the QIAquick gel extraction kit. Turning to the authors' computational methods: Reads were cleaned with Trimmomatic, merged with FLASH into complete CDR3 sequences, and assigned to V(D)J germline segments with MiTCR. Clonal diversity was computed as the inverse Simpson's index with VDJtools. In-frame sequences lacking a premature stop codon were counted as productive reads. Using fastp at Q25 and MiXCR, TCRdb reprocessed the public reads and kept productive beta chains. Rows matching on CDR3 protein sequence are summarized as one entry with the most common DNA and genes. TCRdb, not the authors, supplied the V and J calls. Recorded for this sample are approximately 110,000 distinct CDR3 sequences; 60% to 65% of them occurred a single time. The top ten clonotypes cover around 17% of the sample.

This clonotype occurred once. Its antigen is still unknown. The germline gene is not matched at one end of the junction; a read error may be the cause. Paper-wide results and their limitations: Peripheral blood was not sequenced, so blood TCRbeta repertoires were not examined in the lung cancer patients of the study. Tumor tissue showed significantly higher TCR diversity (inverse Simpson) than normal lung tissue, at about 410 vs 180 (P = 0.0075, Mann-Whitney U test). In normal lung, the top 100 clones accounted for a significantly larger cumulative share of the repertoire than in tumor tissue. Neither the sequencing platform nor unique molecular identifiers are mentioned in the methods. With only roughly 14 patients in the cohort, the authors noted that larger samples and more detailed clinical data are needed. TCR diversity was significantly higher in younger patients, and higher tumor TCR diversity was associated with shorter overall and disease-free survival.

Sequenced input: distant non-tumor lung tissue. The V gene is TRBV5-1 and the J gene is TRBJ1-2, with the D gene not clear enough to name. This receptor was taken from a man aged 55-75 years with non-small cell lung cancer. In nucleotides, the sequence is TGCGCCAGCAGCCCGAGCCTTGGAGAGGCGAAGAGCTTC. Protein translation: CASSPSLGEAKSF.